These T cell receptor beta chains were read from a single sample in a study of CD8 T cells in ankylosing spondylitis. TCRdb ran MiXCR on the 5' RACE reads and lists one entry per CDR3 protein. The sample has 100,000 to 150,000 distinct CDR3 sequences; 7% are singletons. The sample comprised blood, either unsorted or a sorted T cell fraction (not recorded which). The receptors stem from a male donor with ankylosing spondylitis or in good health (not recorded which). Both conserved end residues are part of each CDR3. Fields, in order: J gene, D gene, V gene, clone size, CDR3 protein, CDR3 DNA. D genes are given only for firm matches. Clone size appears in some rows only: once, few, many, or a class for an expanded clone.

TRBJ2-1	TRBD2	TRBV15	many	CATSRVQGTSGSNEQFF	TGTGCCACCAGCAGAGTGCAGGGGACTAGCGGGAGTAATGAGCAGTTCTTC
TRBJ1-2	TRBD1	TRBV27	many	CASSLRGTGPNYGYTF	TGTGCCAGCAGTTTACGGGGGACAGGGCCTAACTATGGCTACACCTTC
TRBJ1-5	NA	TRBV7-2	many	CASSLVGGPDGEPQHF	TGTGCCAGCAGCTTAGTCGGTGGGCCCGATGGGGAGCCCCAGCATTTT
TRBJ2-7	NA	TRBV6-2/TRBV6-3	many	CASWGSSYEQYF	TGTGCCAGTTGGGGGAGCTCCTACGAGCAGTACTTC
TRBJ1-4	NA	TRBV20-1	many	CSARGHGNEKLFF	TGCAGTGCTAGGGGACACGGAAACGAAAAACTGTTTTTT
TRBJ2-7	TRBD2	TRBV12-3/TRBV12-4	many	CASSRHTSGSDEQYF	TGTGCCAGCAGCCGACATACTAGCGGGAGCGACGAGCAGTACTTC
TRBJ2-1	TRBD1	TRBV7-9	NA	CASSLDRGIHNEQFF	TGTGCCAGCAGCCTCGACAGGGGGATACACAATGAGCAGTTCTTC
TRBJ1-5	TRBD1	TRBV20-1	many	CSATGGDQPQHF	TGCAGTGCTACAGGGGGCGATCAGCCCCAGCATTTT
TRBJ2-4	TRBD2	TRBV12-3/TRBV12-4	many	CASRRLAGVRNIQYF	TGTGCCAGCAGACGACTAGCGGGAGTACGAAACATTCAGTACTTC
TRBJ1-1	NA	TRBV12-3/TRBV12-4	few	CASRGFTEAFF	TGTGCCAGCAGGGGGTTTACTGAAGCTTTCTTT
TRBJ2-2	NA	TRBV21-1	many	CASSMGEWFANTGELFF	TGTGCCAGCAGCATGGGAGAGTGGTTCGCGAACACCGGGGAGCTGTTTTTT
TRBJ1-5	NA	TRBV12-3/TRBV12-4	many	CASSQGLTQPQHF	TGTGCCAGCAGCCAGGGTTTGACCCAGCCCCAGCATTTT
TRBJ2-1	TRBD1	TRBV6-2/TRBV6-3	many	CASSGQGSHEQFF	TGTGCCAGCAGTGGACAGGGTAGCCATGAGCAGTTCTTC
TRBJ2-1	TRBD2	TRBV5-1	many	CASSFSGGKSNEQFF	TGCGCCAGCAGCTTTAGCGGGGGGAAGAGTAATGAGCAGTTCTTC
TRBJ2-2	NA	TRBV5-1	many	CASSLGQTANTGELFF	TGCGCCAGCAGCTTGGGGCAAACTGCGAACACCGGGGAGCTGTTTTTT
TRBJ1-2	TRBD1	TRBV20-1	NA	CSARVGTGVSGYTF	TGCAGTGCTAGAGTAGGGACAGGAGTCTCTGGCTACACCTTC
TRBJ2-3	NA	TRBV4-3	many	CASSPRDLPDTQYF	TGCGCCAGCAGCCCCAGGGACCTCCCAGATACGCAGTATTTT